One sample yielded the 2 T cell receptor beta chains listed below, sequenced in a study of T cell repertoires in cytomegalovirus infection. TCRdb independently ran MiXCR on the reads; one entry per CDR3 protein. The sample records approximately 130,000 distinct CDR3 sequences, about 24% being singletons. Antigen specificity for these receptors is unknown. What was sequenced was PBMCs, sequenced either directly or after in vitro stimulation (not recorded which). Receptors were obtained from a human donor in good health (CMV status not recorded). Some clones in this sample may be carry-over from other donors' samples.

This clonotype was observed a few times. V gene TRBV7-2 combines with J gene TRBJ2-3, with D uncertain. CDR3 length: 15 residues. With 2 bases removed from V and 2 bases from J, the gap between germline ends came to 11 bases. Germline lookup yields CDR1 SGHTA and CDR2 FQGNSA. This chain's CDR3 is CASSLILRATDTQYF. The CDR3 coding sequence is TGTGCCAGCAGCTTAATTCTGAGAGCCACAGATACGCAGTATTTT.

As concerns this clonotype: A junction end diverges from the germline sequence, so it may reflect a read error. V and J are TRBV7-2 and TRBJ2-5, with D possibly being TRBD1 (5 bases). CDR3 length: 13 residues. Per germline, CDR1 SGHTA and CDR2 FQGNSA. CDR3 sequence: CANSMTAQETQYF. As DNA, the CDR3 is TGTGCCAACAGCATGACAGCCCAAGAGACCCAGTACTTC.